Here is one TCR beta chain with its context. Its specificity is unknown. TCR beta CDR3 sequences were amplified from RNA transcripts. With the HTBI primer set, the TCR CDR3 went through a first round of RT-PCR. From the multiplex PCR reads, TCRdb called clonotypes with MiXCR, one entry per CDR3 protein. The repertoire includes around 500,000 distinct CDR3 sequences, roughly 16% of them detected once, and 29% sits in the top ten. This sample was taken from a study of T cells in Graves' hyperthyroidism and ophthalmopathy. Study conclusions and caveats: Model-based prediction identified ophthalmopathy a median 6.5 months prior to its onset. Most expanded thyroid clonotypes above 0.001 also appeared in blood.

The study excluded patients with uncontrolled infection, other autoimmune disease, pregnancy or lactation. The PBMCs were taken from approximately 9 ml of fresh peripheral blood. The germline CDR1 and CDR2 sequences are SGHRS and YFSETQ. There are 13 residues in the CDR3. The germline V and J ends were trimmed by 3 bases and 9 bases, with 13 bases remaining between them. Sequencing was performed on blood. The receptor was derived from a woman aged 25 to 45 with Graves' ophthalmopathy. The chain recombines TRBV5-1 with TRBJ2-1, with TRBD2 as a possible D gene (6 bases). CDR3 nucleotide sequence: TGCGCCAGCAGCTGGGGGGACTCGGGTGAGCAGTTCTTC. As protein: CASSWGDSGEQFF.